Reported below is one T cell receptor beta chain. The sample is drawn from a study of blood T cell repertoires in COVID-19. Study context: COVID-19 samples, acute and convalescent, were from the United States, Italy and Spain. PBMCs, B-cell-depleted T cells, or T cells were the source of the cDNA or gDNA that made up the material.

Sequencing used immunoSEQ multiplex PCR; TCRdb keeps in-frame clones, though not all of them. The sample has roughly 55,000 clones; around 87% are singletons. The CDR3 length is 16 residues. CDR1 is SGHRS, CDR2 YFSETQ, per germline. Germline trimming cut 4 bases from V and 4 bases from J; bases unmatched to any gene: 6. The gene calls are TRBV5-1 and TRBJ2-2; TRBD2 aligns across 11 bases. Source material: peripheral blood. The TCR was taken from a man in his fifties or sixties with active or convalescent COVID-19. CDR3 protein: CASSKIAGGVTGELFF. Written as DNA, the CDR3 is TGCGCCAGCAGCAAGATAGCGGGAGGGGTCACCGGGGAGCTGTTTTTT. The complete variable domain, with remaining parts taken from reference TRBV5-1 and TRBJ2-2, reads KAGVTQTPRYLIKTRGQQVTLSCSPISGHRSVSWYQQTPGQGLQFLFEYFSETQRNKGNFPGRFSGRQFSNSRSEMNVSTLELGDSALYLCASSKIAGGVTGELFFGEGSRLTVL.